The 8 T cell receptor beta chains given below trace back to one sample, sequenced in a study of blood T cell repertoires in COVID-19. Here immunoSEQ multiplex PCR was the method, and the copy in TCRdb shows in-frame clones only, minus some. This sample yields approximately 300,000 clones, of which around 87% are seen a single time; more than 2% belongs to the top ten. Source material: peripheral blood. These receptors came from a man between 18 and 29 years old with active or convalescent COVID-19.

The chain couples TRBV27 to TRBJ2-1, with D maybe TRBD1 (6 bases). The germline gives CDR1 MNHEY, CDR2 SMNVEV (reference sequence). With 5 bases removed from V and 11 bases from J, the gap between germline ends came to 13 bases. The CDR3 runs 12 residues. CDR3 residues: CASSLQGYKQFF. CDR3 bases: TGTGCCAGCAGTCTCCAGGGGTATAAGCAGTTCTTC.

This rearrangement joins TRBV12-5 to TRBJ2-3, with TRBD1 as a possible D gene (6 bases). Trimming removed 7 bases at V and 5 bases at J, with 16 bases between. This CDR3 region has 14 residues. Germline V gene lookup returns CDR1 LGHNT and CDR2 FRNRAP. The CDR3: CASAWGPFGDTQYF. DNA for the CDR3: TGTGCTAGTGCCTGGGGGCCCTTTGGAGATACGCAGTATTTT.

The chain couples TRBV11-2 to TRBJ2-7; 9 bases agree with TRBD1. This CDR3 region has 15 residues. Unmatched junction bases numbered 7, after V lost 4 bases and J lost 3 bases. Germline loops: CDR1 SGHAT, CDR2 FQNNGV. The CDR3 here is CASSSGTGRDYEQYF. CDR3 sequence (DNA): TGTGCCAGCAGCTCAGGGACAGGGCGAGACTACGAGCAGTACTTC.

V usage is TRBV11-2 and J usage is TRBJ2-1; 8 positions agree with TRBD2. The CDR3 is made up of 16 amino acids. J lost 5 bases, V lost 2 bases, and 8 bases had no gene match. The germline V gene encodes CDR1 SGHAT and CDR2 FQNNGV. The CDR3 here is CASSLSLAGGNNEQFF. Written as DNA, the CDR3 is TGTGCCAGCAGCTTAAGCCTTGCGGGGGGAAACAATGAGCAGTTCTTC.

The chain links TRBV28 to TRBJ2-7; 11 bases are shared with TRBD2. Trimming cost V 6 bases and J 4 bases; bases outside gene matches: 14. Germline loops: CDR1 MDHEN, CDR2 SYDVKM. The length of the CDR3 is 17 residues. The CDR3: CASSSKSRTSGYYEQYF. CDR3 DNA sequence: TGTGCCAGCAGCTCAAAGTCCCGGACTAGCGGGTATTACGAGCAGTACTTC.

V is TRBV27 and J is TRBJ2-7; D might be TRBD1 (6 bases). The ends were cut back, 3 bases at V and 1 base at J, with 16 bases in the middle. Germline CDR1 MNHEY, CDR2 SMNVEV (reference sequence). There are 16 residues in the CDR3. The CDR3 is CASSFSAGEESYEQYF. The CDR3 region has the DNA TGTGCCAGCAGTTTTTCGGCAGGGGAAGAGTCCTACGAGCAGTACTTC.

The genes are TRBV19 and TRBJ1-5, with D perhaps matching TRBD1 (6 bases). Germline loops: CDR1 LNHDA, CDR2 SQIVND (reference sequence). With 2 bases removed from V and 6 bases from J, the gap between germline ends came to 14 bases. There are 15 residues in the CDR3. The CDR3 nucleotides read TGTGCCAGTAGTATACTCGCGCAGGGGAGTCAGCCCCAGCATTTT. It encodes CASSILAQGSQPQHF.

The chain combines TRBV28 with TRBJ2-2; TRBD2 matches at 9 bases. Per germline, CDR1 MDHEN and CDR2 SYDVKM. Trimming removed 6 bases from V and 4 bases from J; junction bases left unmatched: 6. The length of the CDR3 is 15 residues. The CDR3 region is CASRVAGEGTGELFF. CDR3 bases: TGTGCCAGCAGGGTAGCGGGAGAGGGCACCGGGGAGCTGTTTTTT.